Below, one TCR beta chain is given with its context. This sample was taken from a study of shared clonotypes between healthy human individuals. From CD4+ cells came CD45RA+ naive and CD45RA-negative memory subsets. Sequenced by immunoSEQ multiplex PCR; TCRdb stores in-frame clones only, minus some. The table has about 2.4 million clones, approximately 93% seen once. This TCR derives from a man aged 18-30 years in good health. Some clones in this sample may be carry-over from other donors' samples. Sequencing was carried out using naive CD4+ T cells from PBMCs. As to subset: CD45RA+ positively selected.

The CDR3 sequence is CASSSPGQGASDTQYF. CDR3 nucleotide sequence: TGTGCCAGCAGCTCGCCGGGACAGGGGGCATCAGATACGCAGTATTTT. V and J are TRBV5-4 and TRBJ2-3; 12 bases align to TRBD1. Germline V gene sequence: CDR1 SGHNT, CDR2 YYREEE (reference sequence). V was pared by 3 bases and J by 4 bases, with 6 bases of the junction left unmatched. The CDR3 is 16 residues long.